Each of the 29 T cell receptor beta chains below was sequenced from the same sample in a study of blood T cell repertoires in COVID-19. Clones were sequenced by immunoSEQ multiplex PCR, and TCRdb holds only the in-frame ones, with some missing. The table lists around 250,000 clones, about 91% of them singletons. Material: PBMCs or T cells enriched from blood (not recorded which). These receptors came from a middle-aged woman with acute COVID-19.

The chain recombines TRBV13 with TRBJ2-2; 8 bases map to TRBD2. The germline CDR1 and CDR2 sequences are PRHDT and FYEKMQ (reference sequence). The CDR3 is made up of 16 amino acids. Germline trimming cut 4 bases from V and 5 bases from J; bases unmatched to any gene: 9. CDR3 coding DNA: TGTGCCAGCAGCTCTGGCGGGAGGATTCGGACCGGGGAGCTGTTTTTT. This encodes CASSSGGRIRTGELFF.

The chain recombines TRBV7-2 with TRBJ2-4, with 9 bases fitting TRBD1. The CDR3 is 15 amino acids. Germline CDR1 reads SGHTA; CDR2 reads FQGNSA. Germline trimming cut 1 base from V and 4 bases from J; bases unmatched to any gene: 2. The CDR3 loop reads CASSLGGQGKNIQYF. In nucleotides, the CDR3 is TGTGCCAGCAGCTTAGGAGGACAGGGGAAAAACATTCAGTACTTC.

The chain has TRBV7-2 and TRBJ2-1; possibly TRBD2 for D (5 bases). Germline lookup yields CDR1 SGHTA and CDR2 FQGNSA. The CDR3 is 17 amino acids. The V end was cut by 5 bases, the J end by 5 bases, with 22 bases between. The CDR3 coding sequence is TGTGCCAGCAGCCAACCCGGGCTAGCCCTCTTTAACAATGAGCAGTTCTTC. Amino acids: CASSQPGLALFNNEQFF.

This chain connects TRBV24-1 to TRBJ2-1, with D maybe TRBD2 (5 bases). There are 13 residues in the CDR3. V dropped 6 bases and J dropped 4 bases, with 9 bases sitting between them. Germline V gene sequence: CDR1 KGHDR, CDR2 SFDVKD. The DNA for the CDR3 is TGTGCCACCAGTAAGGGAGTTTACAATGAGCAGTTCTTC. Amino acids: CATSKGVYNEQFF.

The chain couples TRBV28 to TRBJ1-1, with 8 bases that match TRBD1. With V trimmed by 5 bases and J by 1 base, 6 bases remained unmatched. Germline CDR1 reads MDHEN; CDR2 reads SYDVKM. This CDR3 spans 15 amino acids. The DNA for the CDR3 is TGTGCCAGCAGTGGATCGGGACAGGCGAACACTGAAGCTTTCTTT. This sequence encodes CASSGSGQANTEAFF.

CDR3 in amino acids: CSVEARFEGLSSYNEQFF. CDR3 sequence (DNA): TGCAGCGTTGAAGCCCGTTTCGAGGGCCTAAGCTCCTACAATGAGCAGTTCTTC. The gene calls are TRBV29-1 and TRBJ2-1; tentatively, D is TRBD2 (5 bases). Trimming took off 1 base at V and 0 bases at J, with 19 bases between the two ends. The CDR3 extends over 18 amino acids. Germline V lookup: CDR1 SQVTM, CDR2 ANQGSEA.

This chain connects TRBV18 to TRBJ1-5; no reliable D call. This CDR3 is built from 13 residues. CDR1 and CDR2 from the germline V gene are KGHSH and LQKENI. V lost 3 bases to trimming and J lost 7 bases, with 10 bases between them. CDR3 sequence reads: CASSPEEGQPQHF. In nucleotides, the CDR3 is TGTGCCAGCTCACCGGAGGAAGGACAGCCCCAGCATTTT.

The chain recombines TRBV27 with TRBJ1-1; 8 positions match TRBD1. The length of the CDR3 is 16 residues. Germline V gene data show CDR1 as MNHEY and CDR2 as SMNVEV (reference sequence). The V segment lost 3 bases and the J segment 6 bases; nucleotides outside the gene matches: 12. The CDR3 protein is CASSFRDRRGAPEAFF. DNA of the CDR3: TGTGCCAGCAGTTTTAGGGACAGGAGGGGAGCACCTGAAGCTTTCTTT.

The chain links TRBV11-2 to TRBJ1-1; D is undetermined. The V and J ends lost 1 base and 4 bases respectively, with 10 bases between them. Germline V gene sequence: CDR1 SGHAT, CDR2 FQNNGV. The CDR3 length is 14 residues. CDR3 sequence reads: CASSLAGLPTEAFF. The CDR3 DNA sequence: TGTGCCAGCAGCTTAGCGGGTCTCCCCACTGAAGCTTTCTTT.

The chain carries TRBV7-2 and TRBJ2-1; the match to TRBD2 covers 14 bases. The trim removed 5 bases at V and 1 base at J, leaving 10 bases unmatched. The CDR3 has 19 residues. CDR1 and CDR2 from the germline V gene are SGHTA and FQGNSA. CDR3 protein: CASSGPGTSGSLSYNEQFF. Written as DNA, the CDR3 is TGTGCCAGCAGCGGACCCGGGACTAGCGGGAGTCTTTCCTACAATGAGCAGTTCTTC.

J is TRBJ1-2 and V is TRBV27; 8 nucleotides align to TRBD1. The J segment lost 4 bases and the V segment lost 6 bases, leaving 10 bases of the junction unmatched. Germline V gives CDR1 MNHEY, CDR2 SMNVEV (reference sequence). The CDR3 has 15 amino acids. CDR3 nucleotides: TGTGCCAGCAGCTTCGGGACAGGACAAACCTATGGCTACACCTTC. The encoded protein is CASSFGTGQTYGYTF.

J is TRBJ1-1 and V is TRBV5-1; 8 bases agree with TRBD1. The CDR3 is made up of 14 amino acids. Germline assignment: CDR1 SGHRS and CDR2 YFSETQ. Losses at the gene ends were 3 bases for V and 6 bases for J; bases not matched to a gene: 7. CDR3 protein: CASSSGQGASEAFF. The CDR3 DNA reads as TGCGCCAGCAGCTCCGGACAGGGCGCTTCTGAAGCTTTCTTT.

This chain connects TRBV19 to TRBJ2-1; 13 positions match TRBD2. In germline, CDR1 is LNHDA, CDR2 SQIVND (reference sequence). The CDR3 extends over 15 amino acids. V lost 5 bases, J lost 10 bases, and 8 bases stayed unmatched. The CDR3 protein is CASSLLAGGPGEQFF. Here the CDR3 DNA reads TGTGCCAGTAGTTTACTAGCGGGAGGGCCGGGAGAGCAGTTCTTC.

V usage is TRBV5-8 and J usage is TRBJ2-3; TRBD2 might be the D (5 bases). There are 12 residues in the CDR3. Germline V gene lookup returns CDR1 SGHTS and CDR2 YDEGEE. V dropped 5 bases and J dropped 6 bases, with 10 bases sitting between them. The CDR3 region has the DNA TGTGCCAGCAGGGGGAGTGTGGATACGCAGTATTTT. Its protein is CASRGSVDTQYF.

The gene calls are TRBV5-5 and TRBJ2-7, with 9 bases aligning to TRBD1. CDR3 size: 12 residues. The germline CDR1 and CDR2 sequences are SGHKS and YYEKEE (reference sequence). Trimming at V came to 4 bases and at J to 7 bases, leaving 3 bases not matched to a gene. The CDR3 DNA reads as TGTGCCAGCAGCCTCGGGACAGGGGAGCAGTACTTC. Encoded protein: CASSLGTGEQYF.

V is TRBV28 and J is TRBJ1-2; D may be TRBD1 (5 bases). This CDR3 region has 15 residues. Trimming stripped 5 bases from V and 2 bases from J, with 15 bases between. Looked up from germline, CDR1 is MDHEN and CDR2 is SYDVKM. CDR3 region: CASSPMGLLNYGYTF. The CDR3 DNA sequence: TGTGCCAGCAGTCCAATGGGACTTCTCAACTATGGCTACACCTTC.

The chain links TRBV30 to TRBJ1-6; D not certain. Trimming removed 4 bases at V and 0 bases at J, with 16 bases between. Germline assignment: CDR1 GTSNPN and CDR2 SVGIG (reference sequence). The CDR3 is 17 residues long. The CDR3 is CAWTTQRTSSYNSPLHF. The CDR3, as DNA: TGTGCCTGGACCACCCAGAGGACTAGCTCCTATAATTCACCCCTCCACTTT.

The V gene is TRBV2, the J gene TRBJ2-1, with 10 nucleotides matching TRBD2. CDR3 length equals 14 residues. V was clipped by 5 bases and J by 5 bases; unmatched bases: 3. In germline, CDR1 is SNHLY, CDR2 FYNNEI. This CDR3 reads CASSSGRENNEQFF. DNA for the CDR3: TGTGCCAGCAGTAGCGGGAGGGAAAACAATGAGCAGTTCTTC.

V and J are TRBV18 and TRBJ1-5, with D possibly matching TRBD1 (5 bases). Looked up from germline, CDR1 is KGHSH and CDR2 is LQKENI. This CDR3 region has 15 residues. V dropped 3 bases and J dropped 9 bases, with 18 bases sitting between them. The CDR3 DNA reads TGTGCCAGCTCACCTTCCAAAGGGGAAATCTCGCCCCAGCATTTT. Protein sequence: CASSPSKGEISPQHF.

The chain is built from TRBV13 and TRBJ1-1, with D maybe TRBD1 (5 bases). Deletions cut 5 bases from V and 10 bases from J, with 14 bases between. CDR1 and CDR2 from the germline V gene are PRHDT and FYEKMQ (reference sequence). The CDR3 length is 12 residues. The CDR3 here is CASSAGLGRAFF. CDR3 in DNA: TGTGCCAGCAGCGCGGGACTAGGGAGAGCTTTCTTT.

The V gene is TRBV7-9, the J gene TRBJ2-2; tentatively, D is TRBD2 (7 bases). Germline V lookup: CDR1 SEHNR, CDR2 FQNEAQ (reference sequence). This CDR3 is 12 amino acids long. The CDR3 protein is CSGRGATGELFF. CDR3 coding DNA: TGTAGCGGTCGGGGGGCCACCGGGGAGCTGTTTTTT.

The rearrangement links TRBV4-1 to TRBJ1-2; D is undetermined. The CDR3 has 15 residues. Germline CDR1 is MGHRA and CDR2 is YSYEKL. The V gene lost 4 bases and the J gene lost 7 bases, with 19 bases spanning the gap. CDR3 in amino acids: CASSPVRGSEFGYTF. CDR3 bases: TGCGCCAGCAGCCCAGTCCGCGGCTCGGAGTTTGGCTACACCTTC.

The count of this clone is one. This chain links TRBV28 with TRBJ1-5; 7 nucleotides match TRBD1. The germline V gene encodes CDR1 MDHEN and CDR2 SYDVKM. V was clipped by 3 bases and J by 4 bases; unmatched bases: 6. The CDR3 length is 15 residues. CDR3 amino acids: CASSFGTRGNQPQHF. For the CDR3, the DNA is TGTGCCAGCAGTTTTGGAACCAGGGGGAATCAGCCCCAGCATTTT.

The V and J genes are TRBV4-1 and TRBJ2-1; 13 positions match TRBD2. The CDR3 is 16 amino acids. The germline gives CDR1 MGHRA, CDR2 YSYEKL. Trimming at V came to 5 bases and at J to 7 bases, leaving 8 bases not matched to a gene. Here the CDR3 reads CASSAWTSGSRNEQFF. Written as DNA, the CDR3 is TGCGCCAGCAGCGCCTGGACTAGCGGGAGTCGAAATGAGCAGTTCTTC.

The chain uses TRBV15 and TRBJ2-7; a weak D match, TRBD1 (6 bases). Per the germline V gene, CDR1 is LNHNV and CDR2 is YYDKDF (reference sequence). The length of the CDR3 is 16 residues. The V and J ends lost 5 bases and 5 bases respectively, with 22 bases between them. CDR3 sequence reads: CATSVVGARIWNEQYF. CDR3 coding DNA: TGTGCCACCAGCGTTGTGGGGGCTCGGATATGGAACGAGCAGTACTTC.

The CDR3 nucleotides are TGTGCCAGCAACCGACCTCTTGCCAGGGGCACCAACTATGGCTACACCTTC. Its translation is CASNRPLARGTNYGYTF. The chain combines TRBV5-6 with TRBJ1-2, with D tentatively TRBD1 (6 bases). The V end was cut by 6 bases, the J end by 2 bases, with 23 bases between. The CDR3 is made up of 17 amino acids. The V gene's germline CDR1 is SGHDT and CDR2 YYEEEE.

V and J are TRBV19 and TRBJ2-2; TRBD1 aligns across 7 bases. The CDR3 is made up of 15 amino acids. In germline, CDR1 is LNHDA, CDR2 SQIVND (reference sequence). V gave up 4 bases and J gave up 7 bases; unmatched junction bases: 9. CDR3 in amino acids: CASSKADRVYGELFF. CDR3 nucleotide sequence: TGTGCCAGTAGTAAGGCCGACAGGGTTTACGGGGAGCTGTTTTTT.

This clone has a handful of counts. The CDR3 is CASSQVAGGARTDTQYF. CDR3 nucleotides: TGTGCCAGCAGCCAAGTTGCGGGGGGCGCGAGGACAGATACGCAGTATTTT. V usage is TRBV3-1 (or the pseudogene TRBV3-2) and J usage is TRBJ2-3; 8 nucleotides align to TRBD2. Trimming cost V 1 base and J 3 bases; bases outside gene matches: 9. In germline, CDR1 is LGHDT, CDR2 YNNKEL (reference sequence). The CDR3 covers 17 residues.

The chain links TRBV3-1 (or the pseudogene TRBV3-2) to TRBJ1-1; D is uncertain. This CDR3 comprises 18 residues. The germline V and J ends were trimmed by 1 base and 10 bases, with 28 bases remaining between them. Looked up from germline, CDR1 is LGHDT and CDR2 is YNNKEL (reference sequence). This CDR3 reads CASSQVYGGGDGGLAAFF. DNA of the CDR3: TGTGCCAGCAGCCAAGTATATGGCGGTGGTGACGGAGGGTTGGCAGCTTTCTTT.